This section outlines one T cell receptor (beta chain) sequence together with its context. There are many counts of this clonotype. Its antigen remains unidentified. Base qualities are not provided; no much larger clone lies one nucleotide away. The sample is drawn from a study of blood T cells in healthy people across ages (dated by TCRdb to the mid-2010s). Study-wide context: Template switching captured roughly one uniquely barcoded TCR beta cDNA molecule per two T cells in model experiments. Donors were grouped into four age groups: young (average roughly 16 years), middle-aged (roughly 37), aged (around 62) and long-lived (just over 80). To avoid experimental bias, donors of different ages were randomly spread across the sequencing lanes. Using deep sequencing normalized with unique cDNA molecular identifiers, the study measured how TCR beta repertoire diversity changes with age. Using the same blood draw, the study looked at two additional independent replicas of 1 million unique cDNA reads for two donors, one aged 18 to 30 and the other aged 80 or older. What the study reported, not specific to this receptor: Observed TCR beta diversity per million T cells fell roughly linearly with age, and a significant reduction was already apparent by age approximately 40. A strong correlation was found between observed TCR beta diversity and the percentage of naive T cells measured by flow cytometry. Compared with the aged group, the long-lived group had more naive CD4+ T cells, fewer expanded clones and increased TCR diversity, a pattern suggesting age selection. Estimates of total diversity based on one million sequenced T cells were considered lower bounds and underestimates. Because profiling used bulk unsorted PBMCs, naive and antigen-experienced compartments could not be compared conclusively. The CMV infection status of donors was not known, potentially confounding age-related changes in expanded clonotypes.

The roughly 37 donors, aged about 6 to 100 years, were systemically healthy Caucasian individuals from Russia. Approximately 11 milliliters of peripheral blood were drawn from each donor into EDTA-treated Vacutainer tubes. PBMCs were isolated by Ficoll-Paque density-gradient centrifugation, with at least 6 million obtained per sample. Total RNA was extracted from PBMCs with Trizol reagent, with at least 5 micrograms obtained per sample. Naive CD45RAhigh/CD27high T cell percentages were measured by flow cytometry on a PBMC aliquot from every donor. Trimming takes 1 base from V and 10 bases from J, and the germline ends sit 17 bases apart. As encoded in the germline V gene (reference sequence), CDR1 is SEHNR while CDR2 is FQNEAQ. There are 15 amino acids in the CDR3, from cysteine to phenylalanine inclusive. Only the CDR3 part of the read is kept: 45 bases, read in frame from the first base. The library relied on 5' RACE. Sequenced using an Illumina HiSeq 2500. A second PCR of 7 to 11 cycles was performed with a sample-barcoded 5' primer and a J-beta primer mix. Each TCR beta cDNA molecule received a unique molecular identifier from a template-switch 5' adaptor carrying 12 random nucleotides. At least 3 million CDR3-containing paired-end reads were obtained from each sample. First-strand cDNA was synthesized from all RNA with the Mint cDNA synthesis kit, primed by a TRBC-specific oligonucleotide. All cDNA was treated with uracil-DNA glycosylase and then went through a first 18-cycle PCR with the universal primers M1SS and BC2_uni_R. The original pipeline was this. For normalization, 1 million high-quality reads were randomly selected from each sample, with every read carrying a distinct molecular identifier. Instead of being binned into consensus sequences, reads that shared molecular identifiers were thrown out. MiTCR, with a Q25 quality threshold and the strictest error-elimination algorithm, was used for CDR3 identification, clonotype clustering and error correction. A nonparametric unseen species model with Euler transformation was used to estimate lower-bound total TCR beta diversity. TCRdb's own reprocessing of the public reads used fastp at Q25 and MiXCR and kept productive beta chains. Duplicate CDR3 protein sequences are folded into a single record with the most common DNA and genes. The V and J calls and clone size come from TCRdb's table, not from the authors' own analysis. The sample table contains just over 1 million distinct CDR3 sequences; only one count was recorded for more than 35% of them. Approximately 20% of the sample lies in the top ten.

This clonotype originated in a woman between 55 and 75 years old in good health. The V gene is TRBV7-9 and the J gene is TRBJ2-1; tentative D gene TRBD2, with 6 bases matching. The sample taken for sequencing was blood. The CDR3 protein: CASSLGSGPREEQFF. DNA sequence: TGTGCCAGCAGCTTAGGTTCAGGACCCCGGGAGGAGCAGTTCTTC. With all but the CDR3 taken from the reference TRBV7-9 and TRBJ2-1 genes, the full variable domain is: DTGVSQNPRHKITKRGQNVTFRCDPISEHNRLYWYRQTLGQGPEFLTYFQNEAQLEKSRLLSDRFSAERPKGSFSTLEIQRTEQGDSAMYLCASSLGSGPREEQFFGPGTRLTVL.